This T cell receptor (beta chain) was obtained from a study of blood T cell repertoires in COVID-19. Study summary: PBMCs, B-cell-depleted T cells, or T cells provided the cDNA or gDNA that made up the material.

In the original processing: Estimation of nucleated cell counts relied on the amplification of reference gene primers. Method: immunoSEQ multiplex PCR; TCRdb's copy keeps in-frame clones and lacks some. The DNA gave D and trimming, while V, J and clone size come from that table. The sample holds about 240,000 clones; 70% to 90% are singletons and the top ten take over 3%. The CDR3 has 12 amino acids. With 4 bases clipped from V and 9 bases from J, the junction kept 5 bases outside the gene matches. Germline CDR1 and CDR2: WNHNN and SYGVQD (reference sequence). This chain joins TRBV10-1 and TRBJ2-5; 7 bases are shared with TRBD2. This TCR was sampled from a woman aged 25 to 39 who had recovered from COVID-19. The sample comprised peripheral blood. The CDR3 DNA reads TGCGCCAGCAGTGCGGGGGGTCTCCCCCAGTACTTC. Its protein product is CASSAGGLPQYF.